Listed here is a single T cell receptor beta chain. The data stem from a study of T cells in pancreatic ductal adenocarcinoma. No neoadjuvant therapy was given to the selected pancreatic ductal adenocarcinoma patients before their surgery. Here immunoSEQ multiplex PCR was the method, and the copy in TCRdb shows in-frame clones only, minus some. The sample shows about 16,000 clones, 85% to 90% of them seen only once. The sequence came from a human donor with pancreatic ductal adenocarcinoma. Source material: PBMCs.

The CDR3: CASKGSSPRMEQYF. CDR3 DNA: TGTGCCAGCAAAGGGTCTAGCCCGCGAATGGAGCAGTACTTC. The V call is TRBV6-5, the J call TRBJ2-7; D perhaps matches TRBD2 (5 bases). V gave up 7 bases and J gave up 7 bases, with 20 bases separating them. This CDR3 spans 14 amino acids. Germline assignment: CDR1 MNHEY and CDR2 SVGAGI.